Listed below are T cell receptor beta chains from one sample, sequenced in a study of blood T cell repertoires in COVID-19. TCRdb's table, derived via immunoSEQ multiplex PCR, lists solely in-frame clones and lacks some. The sample lists around 170,000 clones, roughly 83% occurring once. Sequencing was done on a sample of peripheral blood. These receptors were obtained from a man between 18 and 35 years old with active or convalescent COVID-19. The CDR3 runs from the conserved cysteine through the conserved F or W. The order of the fields is CDR3 DNA, CDR3 protein, D gene, J gene, V gene, clone size. A D gene is named only where the DNA matches it firmly. Part of the rows lack a size; the others show once, few, many or a class for expanded clones.

CDR3 DNA: TGTGCCAGCAGCCCGGCGGGGGGGCAGCCCCAGCATTTT
CDR3 protein: CASSPAGGQPQHF
D gene: .
J gene: TRBJ1-5
V gene: TRBV7-6
clone size: .

CDR3 DNA: TGTGCCATCAGTGAGTCCGGGACAGAGCATCAGCCCCAGCATTTT
CDR3 protein: CAISESGTEHQPQHF
D gene: TRBD1
J gene: TRBJ1-5
V gene: TRBV10-3
clone size: .

CDR3 DNA: TGTGCCAGCAGCCGGGGGAACACCGGGGAGCTGTTTTTT
CDR3 protein: CASSRGNTGELFF
D gene: .
J gene: TRBJ2-2
V gene: TRBV7-9
clone size: few

CDR3 DNA: TGTGCCAGCAGCTTGAGAGGGGGCGCAGGGGGCATCGACCAAGAGACCCAGTACTTC
CDR3 protein: CASSLRGGAGGIDQETQYF
D gene: TRBD1
J gene: TRBJ2-5
V gene: TRBV5-4
clone size: .

CDR3 DNA: TGTGCCAGTAGCCCCGACAGAACGAATGAAAAACTGTTTTTT
CDR3 protein: CASSPDRTNEKLFF
D gene: .
J gene: TRBJ1-4
V gene: TRBV19
clone size: .

CDR3 DNA: TGTGCCACCAGCAGAAGACAGGGATCTAGCACAGATACGCAGTATTTT
CDR3 protein: CATSRRQGSSTDTQYF
D gene: TRBD1
J gene: TRBJ2-3
V gene: TRBV15
clone size: .

CDR3 DNA: TGCGCCAGCTACGTAGCCACAGATACGCAGTATTTT
CDR3 protein: CASYVATDTQYF
D gene: .
J gene: TRBJ2-3
V gene: TRBV5-1
clone size: .

CDR3 DNA: TGTGCCACCAGTGACCCAAGCGGGAGTATAAACGAGCAGTACTTC
CDR3 protein: CATSDPSGSINEQYF
D gene: TRBD2
J gene: TRBJ2-7
V gene: TRBV24-1
clone size: .

CDR3 DNA: TGTGCCAGCAGCGAAGGATGGCCACGCTCTGGAAACACCATATATTTT
CDR3 protein: CASSEGWPRSGNTIYF
D gene: .
J gene: TRBJ1-3
V gene: TRBV2
clone size: .

CDR3 DNA: TGTGCCAGCAGCTCAAACGCGGGCTCCTACGAGCAGTACTTC
CDR3 protein: CASSSNAGSYEQYF
D gene: .
J gene: TRBJ2-7
V gene: TRBV7-3
clone size: .

CDR3 DNA: TGTGCCAGCAGCTCTTCGGGACAGTCGAACACTGAAGCTTTCTTT
CDR3 protein: CASSSSGQSNTEAFF
D gene: TRBD1
J gene: TRBJ1-1
V gene: TRBV11-1
clone size: few

CDR3 DNA: TGTGCCAGCAGCTTGGTGAGGGCCTATGGCTACACCTTC
CDR3 protein: CASSLVRAYGYTF
D gene: .
J gene: TRBJ1-2
V gene: TRBV5-6
clone size: few

CDR3 DNA: TGTGCCAGCAGTTACTTGGGACAGGGGGATGGCTACACCTTC
CDR3 protein: CASSYLGQGDGYTF
D gene: TRBD1
J gene: TRBJ1-2
V gene: TRBV6-6
clone size: few

CDR3 DNA: TGTGCCAGCAGTTATAGCAGCCACTATGGCTACACCTTC
CDR3 protein: CASSYSSHYGYTF
D gene: .
J gene: TRBJ1-2
V gene: TRBV6-5
clone size: once

CDR3 DNA: TGTGCCAGCAGCCAAAGAAATGTCGCGGGTAGCTCCTACAATGAGCAGTTCTTC
CDR3 protein: CASSQRNVAGSSYNEQFF
D gene: .
J gene: TRBJ2-1
V gene: TRBV3-1/TRBV3-2
clone size: few

CDR3 DNA: TGTGCCAGCTCACCAGTGACAGGGGGTAGTATTCGAGGCTACACCTTC
CDR3 protein: CASSPVTGGSIRGYTF
D gene: TRBD1
J gene: TRBJ1-2
V gene: TRBV18
clone size: .

CDR3 DNA: TGTGCCAGCAGCTTAGCGAGCGGTGGGGGCTACACCTTC
CDR3 protein: CASSLASGGGYTF
D gene: .
J gene: TRBJ1-2
V gene: TRBV7-9
clone size: few

CDR3 DNA: TGTGCCACCAGCAGAGTCCCCGATCTAGCGGGAATCAATGAGCAGTTCTTC
CDR3 protein: CATSRVPDLAGINEQFF
D gene: TRBD2
J gene: TRBJ2-1
V gene: TRBV15
clone size: .

CDR3 DNA: TGTGCCAGCAGTGACAGACCTTACGAGCAGTACTTC
CDR3 protein: CASSDRPYEQYF
D gene: .
J gene: TRBJ2-7
V gene: TRBV6-2/TRBV6-3
clone size: .

CDR3 DNA: TGTGCCAGCAGCGTCCATTGGGACAGGGTACAATCAACTAATGAAAAACTGTTTTTT
CDR3 protein: CASSVHWDRVQSTNEKLFF
D gene: TRBD1
J gene: TRBJ1-4
V gene: TRBV9
clone size: once

CDR3 DNA: TGTGCCAGCAGTGGAGCCGGGACTAGCGGGAGGGATTACAATGAGCAGTTCTTC
CDR3 protein: CASSGAGTSGRDYNEQFF
D gene: TRBD2
J gene: TRBJ2-1
V gene: TRBV2
clone size: .

CDR3 DNA: TGTGCCAGCAGTTCCCGGGTGGCGATGAACACTGAAGCTTTCTTT
CDR3 protein: CASSSRVAMNTEAFF
D gene: .
J gene: TRBJ1-1
V gene: TRBV6-2/TRBV6-3
clone size: .

CDR3 DNA: TGTGCCAGCAGCTCGACTAGCGGGGGGATCACCGGGGAGCTGTTTTTT
CDR3 protein: CASSSTSGGITGELFF
D gene: TRBD2
J gene: TRBJ2-2
V gene: TRBV7-9
clone size: .

CDR3 DNA: TGTGCCAGCAGTTTTCTTACCATTCCAGCCTACGAGCAGTACTTC
CDR3 protein: CASSFLTIPAYEQYF
D gene: .
J gene: TRBJ2-7
V gene: TRBV28
clone size: .

CDR3 DNA: TGTGCCAGCGCCCGGGGCGGGGAGCTGTTTTTT
CDR3 protein: CASARGGELFF
D gene: .
J gene: TRBJ2-2
V gene: TRBV19
clone size: .

CDR3 DNA: TGTGCCAGCAGCCGAGGGGACAGGGAGGGAAACACCATATATTTT
CDR3 protein: CASSRGDREGNTIYF
D gene: TRBD1
J gene: TRBJ1-3
V gene: TRBV5-4
clone size: .

CDR3 DNA: TGTGCCAGCAGCCAACGGGTAGGCAATGAGCAGTTCTTC
CDR3 protein: CASSQRVGNEQFF
D gene: .
J gene: TRBJ2-1
V gene: TRBV3-1/TRBV3-2
clone size: .

CDR3 DNA: TGTGCCAGCAGCGTAGATGGACAGGGGAGCATCGATGGCTACACCTTC
CDR3 protein: CASSVDGQGSIDGYTF
D gene: TRBD1
J gene: TRBJ1-2
V gene: TRBV9
clone size: .

CDR3 DNA: TGTGCCAGCAGCCGGGGACAGGGGCTGGGGGAGACCCAGTACTTC
CDR3 protein: CASSRGQGLGETQYF
D gene: TRBD1
J gene: TRBJ2-5
V gene: TRBV11-3
clone size: once

CDR3 DNA: TGTGCCAGCTCACCGACAGTGGATGCTGGAAACACCATATATTTT
CDR3 protein: CASSPTVDAGNTIYF
D gene: .
J gene: TRBJ1-3
V gene: TRBV18
clone size: .

CDR3 DNA: TGTGCCAGCGGTTCCCCTCGAGCGGTAAAGATGAGCAATCAGCCCCAGCATTTT
CDR3 protein: CASGSPRAVKMSNQPQHF
D gene: .
J gene: TRBJ1-5
V gene: TRBV28
clone size: .

CDR3 DNA: TGCGCCAGCAGTGGGTCAGCGAACACTGAAGCTTTCTTT
CDR3 protein: CASSGSANTEAFF
D gene: .
J gene: TRBJ1-1
V gene: TRBV10-2
clone size: .

CDR3 DNA: TGTGCCAGCAGCGGGCCATCCCATGAAGCTTTCTTT
CDR3 protein: CASSGPSHEAFF
D gene: .
J gene: TRBJ1-1
V gene: TRBV9
clone size: .

CDR3 DNA: TGCGCCAGCAGCTTGGGGCCAGTAACGAACACCGGGGAGCTGTTTTTT
CDR3 protein: CASSLGPVTNTGELFF
D gene: .
J gene: TRBJ2-2
V gene: TRBV5-1
clone size: .

CDR3 DNA: TGTGCCAGCAGCCAAGAAGGGCTAGCGGGCACCGGGGAGCTGTTTTTT
CDR3 protein: CASSQEGLAGTGELFF
D gene: TRBD2
J gene: TRBJ2-2
V gene: TRBV14
clone size: .

CDR3 DNA: TGTGCCAGCAGCTTAGAGGGACAGCGAGCTAACTATGGCTACACCTTC
CDR3 protein: CASSLEGQRANYGYTF
D gene: TRBD1
J gene: TRBJ1-2
V gene: TRBV7-9
clone size: .

CDR3 DNA: TGTGCCAGTAGTCTCAGGGGAAACGAGCAGTACTTC
CDR3 protein: CASSLRGNEQYF
D gene: .
J gene: TRBJ2-7
V gene: TRBV19
clone size: .

CDR3 DNA: TGTGCCAGCAGCTTAGCGAGTGGAGATACGCAGTATTTT
CDR3 protein: CASSLASGDTQYF
D gene: .
J gene: TRBJ2-3
V gene: TRBV7-2
clone size: .

CDR3 DNA: TGTGCCAGCACCCCACCCGGGCCAGGGGGCTGGAACGAGCAGTACTTC
CDR3 protein: CASTPPGPGGWNEQYF
D gene: TRBD1
J gene: TRBJ2-7
V gene: TRBV11-2
clone size: .

CDR3 DNA: TGTGCCAGCAGGAGCAGCAGGGGGCCAGACGAGCAGTACTTC
CDR3 protein: CASRSSRGPDEQYF
D gene: TRBD1
J gene: TRBJ2-7
V gene: TRBV6-5
clone size: .

CDR3 DNA: TGTGCCAGCACACCAGGGGGCGGCAATTCACCCCTCCACTTT
CDR3 protein: CASTPGGGNSPLHF
D gene: TRBD1
J gene: TRBJ1-6
V gene: TRBV28
clone size: .